This is a list of T cell receptor beta chains from one sample in a study of cytomegalovirus exposure and HLA in healthy donors. Only in-frame clones appear in the TCRdb table, and some are missing; sequencing was by immunoSEQ multiplex PCR. This table lists about 130,000 clones. The sequenced sample consisted of PBMCs. These receptors originate from a man between 18 and 35 years old in good health and CMV-seronegative. The CDR3 runs from the conserved cysteine through the conserved F or W. Fields, in order: V gene, J gene, D gene, CDR3 DNA, CDR3 protein. A D gene is named only where the DNA matches it firmly.

>TRBV19|TRBJ1-5|NA
TGTGCCAGTAGTATTGAGGGTATGTGGGGCAATCAGCCCCAGCATTTT
CASSIEGMWGNQPQHF
>TRBV7-2|TRBJ1-1|NA
TGTGCCAGCAGCTTAGTTCCGGGGAACACTGAAGCTTTCTTT
CASSLVPGNTEAFF
>TRBV6-4|TRBJ1-1|NA
TGTGCCAGCAGTGACCAGGGGAACACTGAAGCTTTCTTT
CASSDQGNTEAFF
>TRBV27|TRBJ1-1|NA
TGTGCCAGCAGTTTCTATTCCGACAGGATGAACACTGAAGCTTTCTTT
CASSFYSDRMNTEAFF
>TRBV4-3|TRBJ2-3|NA
TGCGCCAGCAGCGGACAGTTCGCAGATACGCAGTATTTT
CASSGQFADTQYF
>TRBV6-6|TRBJ1-2|NA
TGTGCCAGCAGACAGACAGGAGACTCTAACTATGGCTACACCTTC
CASRQTGDSNYGYTF
>TRBV19|TRBJ1-4|TRBD1
TGTGCCAGCCGTACCACGGGACTCCGGGACAGGGTTAATGAAAAACTGTTTTTT
CASRTTGLRDRVNEKLFF
>TRBV18|TRBJ2-5|TRBD2
TGTGCCAGCTCACAAAATAGCGGGGGAATACAAGAGACCCAGTACTTC
CASSQNSGGIQETQYF
>TRBV28|TRBJ1-4|TRBD1
TGTGCCAGCAGTTTGTCACTTCGGGGACAGCTGAATGAAAAACTGTTTTTT
CASSLSLRGQLNEKLFF
>TRBV27|TRBJ1-1|NA
TGTGCCAGCAGTTTAGGGGGCGGGTACACTGAAGCTTTCTTT
CASSLGGGYTEAFF
>TRBV25-1|TRBJ1-4|TRBD1
TGTGCCAGCAGTACCGGGACAGGGGGCTTAGGGGAAAAACTGTTTTTT
CASSTGTGGLGEKLFF